This T cell receptor (beta chain) was profiled in a study of T-cell memory formation after mild COVID-19. In this sample, this clonotype turned up a few times. What it recognizes is unknown. TCRdb fed the 5' RACE reads into MiXCR, producing one record per CDR3 protein. The sample records roughly 220,000 distinct CDR3 sequences, 7.5% to 10% being singletons. V lost 5 bases to trimming and J lost 2 bases; unmatched junction nucleotides: 3. The CDR3 runs 14 residues. Points from the study as a whole: CD8+ contracting clones occupied EMRA, while CD4+ ones occupied mainly CM and EM. CD4/CD8 balance held among clones contracting day 15 to 85, and later expanders leaned CD4+.

The rearrangement links TRBV12-3 or TRBV12-4 to TRBJ1-5; 7 bases are shared with TRBD1. Source material: PBMCs or a T cell subset sorted from them (not recorded which). The clonotype comes from a man in his late teens or twenties who had mild COVID-19 (a few samples of this study predate the infection). Cell type and time point are not known. The DNA for the CDR3 is TGTGCCAGCAGTCGGGACAGCCGCAATCAGCCCCAGCATTTT. It codes for CASSRDSRNQPQHF.